The clone carrying this T cell receptor beta chain was seen ten or more times. The antigen is unknown. What was amplified from RNA transcripts were TCR beta CDR3 regions. HTBI primers were used for first-round RT-PCR of the TCR CDR3. TCRdb ran MiXCR on the multiplex PCR reads and lists one entry per CDR3 protein. The sample has over 650,000 distinct CDR3 sequences; about a sixth are singletons. These data come from a study of T cells in Graves' hyperthyroidism and ophthalmopathy. Study-wide results and caveats: Most thyroid clonotypes expanded above 0.001 were also detected in blood.

Stable disease denoted Graves' hyperthyroidism without ophthalmopathy progression within 18 months. Among the patients, aged 18 to 65, hyperthyroidism was newly diagnosed and had lasted under 2 months. It was 8 to 10 ml of fresh peripheral blood that supplied the PBMCs. Sequenced: blood. The receptor comes from a man aged 18 to 29 with Graves' hyperthyroidism.

The CDR3 protein is CASSESRPASTTQYF. The CDR3 DNA sequence: TGTGCCAGCAGTGAAAGTCGACCAGCAAGTACGACCCAGTACTTC. The chain joins TRBV2 to TRBJ2-5; D unresolved. The CDR3 contains 15 residues. Between the trimmed V and J ends, which lost 2 bases and 7 bases, there was a span of 17 bases. Germline V gives CDR1 SNHLY, CDR2 FYNNEI.